This TCR beta chain was identified in a study of beta chain features in type 1 diabetes. Whole-study results and caveats: Insertions were fewer and deletions more numerous at VDJ junctions in type 1 diabetes patients. TCRB CDR3s from Type 1 diabetes patients were moderately but significantly shorter in all four CD4+ subsets.

This clone has just a few counts. Its antigen is currently unknown. One heparinised blood draw, averaging roughly 0.12 L, came from each donor. Sorting of CD4+ naive, central memory, regulatory and stem cell-like memory cells was performed via CD45RO/CCR7/CD25/CD127/CD95/CD27. Expressed TCRB transcripts were sequenced, since all the RNA that had been isolated was reverse transcribed. The assay was immunoSEQ multiplex PCR, and TCRdb's table has in-frame clones only and misses some. The sample consists of around 150,000 clones, approximately 9% of them appearing once. CDR3 length: 12 amino acids. Trimming cost V 6 bases and J 4 bases, with 9 bases left between them. CDR1 and CDR2 (germline): MGHDK, SYGVNS.

The sample consisted of central memory CD4+ T cells from blood. This sequence joins TRBV25-1 and TRBJ1-2, with D perhaps matching TRBD1 (6 bases). The receptor was derived from a woman aged 18-30 years with type 1 diabetes. The CDR3 loop is CASRTGLYGYTF. CDR3 coding DNA: TGTGCCAGCAGAACAGGGCTCTATGGCTACACCTTC.